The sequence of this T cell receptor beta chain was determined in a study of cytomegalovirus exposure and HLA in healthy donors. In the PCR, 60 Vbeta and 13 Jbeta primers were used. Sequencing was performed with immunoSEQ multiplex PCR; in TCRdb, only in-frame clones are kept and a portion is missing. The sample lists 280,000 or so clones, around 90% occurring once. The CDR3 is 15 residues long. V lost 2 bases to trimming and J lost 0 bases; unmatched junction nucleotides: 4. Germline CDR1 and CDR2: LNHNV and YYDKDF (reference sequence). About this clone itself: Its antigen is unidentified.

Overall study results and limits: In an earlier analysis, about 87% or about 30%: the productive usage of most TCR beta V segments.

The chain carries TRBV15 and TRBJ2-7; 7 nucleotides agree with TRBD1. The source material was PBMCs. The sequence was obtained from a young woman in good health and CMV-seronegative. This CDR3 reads CATSRTWDSSYEQYF. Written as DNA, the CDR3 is TGTGCCACCAGCAGAACCTGGGACAGCTCCTACGAGCAGTACTTC. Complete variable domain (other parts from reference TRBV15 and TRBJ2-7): DAMVIQNPRYQVTQFGKPVTLSCSQTLNHNVMYWYQQKSSQAPKLLFHYYDKDFNNEADTPDNFQSRRPNTSFCFLDIRSPGLGDTAMYLCATSRTWDSSYEQYFGPGTRLTVT.